The clone carrying this TCR beta chain came up once. The data belong to a study of blood T cell repertoires in COVID-19. Study-level information: Nucleic acid was either cDNA or gDNA, and it came from T cells, B-cell-depleted T cells, or PBMCs.

Sequenced by immunoSEQ multiplex PCR; TCRdb stores in-frame clones only, minus some. The table lists approximately 100,000 clones, roughly 86% of them singletons. This CDR3 region has 14 residues. Germline CDR1 and CDR2: MNHEY and SVGAGI. Trimming shortened V by 2 bases and J by 3 bases, and 5 bases separated the two germline ends. Material for sequencing was peripheral blood. The V call is TRBV6-5, the J call TRBJ1-6; D uncertain. This clonotype was sampled from a woman in her twenties or thirties with acute or convalescent COVID-19. For the CDR3, the DNA is TGTGCCAGCAGTTACGACTACTATAATTCACCCCTCCACTTT. Its translation: CASSYDYYNSPLHF.